The present T cell receptor beta chain was sequenced within a study of Ad26.COV2.S vaccination and SARS-CoV-2 variants. TCRdb's copy holds only in-frame clones and misses some; the assay was immunoSEQ multiplex PCR. The top ten clones hold 9.5% to 15% of a sample with about 480,000 clones, roughly nine tenths of them seen once. Concerning this clone itself: This same CDR3 is encoded by further DNA sequences in the sample.

Treatment indicated: some 20 received Ad26.COV2.S at low or high dose, single or two shots; several received placebo; per-sample allocation not given. Samples analyzed were those drawn on day 63 after the first vaccine or placebo injection. The ends were cut back, 4 bases at V and 0 bases at J, with 9 bases in the middle. This CDR3 contains 14 residues. Germline lookup yields CDR1 SQVTM and CDR2 ANQGSEA. This chain uses TRBV29-1 with TRBJ2-2; D might be TRBD2 (5 bases). This sequence was found in a person between 18 and 65 years old who received the Ad26.COV2.S COVID-19 vaccine or a placebo. The sample was peripheral blood, taken in a trial of Ad26.COV2.S vaccine versus placebo. The DNA of the CDR3 is TGCAGCGTTGCGAGCGGTACGAACACCGGGGAGCTGTTTTTT. This encodes CSVASGTNTGELFF.